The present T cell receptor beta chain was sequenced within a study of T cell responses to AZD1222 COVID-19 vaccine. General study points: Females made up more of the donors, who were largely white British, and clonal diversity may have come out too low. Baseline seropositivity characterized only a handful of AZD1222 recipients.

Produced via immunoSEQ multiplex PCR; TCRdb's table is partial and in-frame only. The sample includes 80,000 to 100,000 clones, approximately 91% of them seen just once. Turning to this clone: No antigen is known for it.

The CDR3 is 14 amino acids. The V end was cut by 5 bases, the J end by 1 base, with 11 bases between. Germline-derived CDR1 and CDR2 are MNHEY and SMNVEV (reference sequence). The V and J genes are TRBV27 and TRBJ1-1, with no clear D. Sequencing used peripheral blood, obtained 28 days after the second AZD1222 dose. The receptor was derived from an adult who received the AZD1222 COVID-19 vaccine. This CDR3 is CASSPWTRNTEAFF. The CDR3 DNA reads TGTGCCAGCAGTCCATGGACGAGGAACACTGAAGCTTTCTTT.